The 15 T cell receptor beta chains below all came from one sample that was sequenced in a study of circulating CD8 cells and anti-PD-1 response in melanoma. Sorting of live CD3+CD8+TCRalphabeta+ cells by PD-1 and/or TIGIT gave four subsets. The QIAseq Immune Repertoire TCR panel built the libraries from about 16 ng of total RNA. TCRdb analysed the reads with MiXCR anew, one entry per CDR3 protein. Of about 460 distinct CDR3 sequences in the sample, around 8% are singletons; the top ten hold nearly 40%. This specimen was CD8+ T cells from PBMCs, taken at baseline or after one month of anti-PD-1 therapy (not recorded which). These receptor sequences come from a human donor with melanoma.

With respect to this clonotype: This may come from a read error, since a much larger clone is one base off. V and J are TRBV4-1 and TRBJ1-2; D perhaps matches TRBD1 (5 bases). This CDR3 region has 14 residues. The germline V gene has CDR1 MGHRA and CDR2 YSYEKL. Trimming left V 1 base short and J 9 bases short, with 15 bases between. CDR3 nucleotides: TGCGCCAGCAGCCAAGGGGACGGGGCGGCAAGCTACACCTTC. This translates into CASSQGDGAASYTF.

This clonotype was picked up a small number of times. A much larger clone differs from this one at a single base, so this may be a read error. The chain couples TRBV11-2 to TRBJ2-5; unclear D gene. Germline values: CDR1 SGHAT, CDR2 FQNNGV. This CDR3 has 13 residues. The CDR3, as DNA: TGTGCCACCCTACGGGCAGCACAAGAGGCCCAGTACTTC. Its protein product is CATLRAAQEAQYF.

This clonotype is large within its sample. The V gene is TRBV27, the J gene TRBJ1-1; tentatively, D is TRBD1 (5 bases). Germline V lookup: CDR1 MNHEY, CDR2 SMNVEV (reference sequence). Trimming removed 5 bases at V and 0 bases at J, with 10 bases between. The length of the CDR3 is 14 residues. This CDR3 is CASSLRALNTEAFF. As DNA, the CDR3 is TGTGCCAGCAGTCTCAGGGCCCTGAACACTGAAGCTTTCTTT.

The J gene is TRBJ1-5, the V gene TRBV19; D may be TRBD1 (5 bases). The germline gives CDR1 LNHDA, CDR2 SQIVND (reference sequence). There are 13 residues in the CDR3. The ends were cut back, 5 bases at V and 3 bases at J, with 8 bases in the middle. The CDR3 region is CASSSRANQPQHF. CDR3 in DNA: TGTGCCAGTAGTTCCAGGGCCAATCAGCCCCAGCATTTT.

The rearrangement uses TRBV7-3 and TRBJ2-3; 7 nucleotides agree with TRBD2. The CDR3 covers 15 residues. With 4 bases clipped from V and 2 bases from J, the junction kept 6 bases outside the gene matches. CDR1 SGHTA and CDR2 FQGTGA come from the germline V gene. Here the CDR3 DNA reads TGTGCCAGCAGCTCGACGGGGGGTGTCACAGATACGCAGTATTTT. It yields the protein CASSSTGGVTDTQYF.

This clonotype is medium-sized by share. V gene TRBV29-1 combines with J gene TRBJ2-1; 10 bases fit TRBD2. CDR3 length equals 14 residues. The germline CDR1 and CDR2 sequences are SQVTM and ANQGSEA. V shed 3 bases, J shed 8 bases, and the junction held 7 bases outside the gene matches. Here the CDR3 reads CSVEQAGGLDEQFF. The DNA for the CDR3 is TGCAGCGTTGAGCAAGCGGGGGGGCTTGATGAGCAGTTCTTC.

This clonotype counts as large. The rearrangement joins TRBV23-1 to TRBJ2-7, with 8 bases matching TRBD1. TRBV23-1 is an ORF, with its function uncertain. Germline trimming cut 4 bases from V and 3 bases from J; bases unmatched to any gene: 8. The CDR3 has 15 amino acids. The CDR3 reads CASSPGTGAYYEQYF. The CDR3 DNA follows: TGCGCCAGCAGTCCTGGGACAGGCGCTTACTACGAGCAGTACTTC.

This clonotype is medium-sized within its sample. V usage is TRBV4-2 and J usage is TRBJ1-1; D is possibly TRBD1 (5 bases). The CDR3 covers 14 residues. V lost 4 bases and J lost 4, with 13 bases in between. Per the germline V gene, CDR1 is LGHNA and CDR2 is YNFKEQ. The CDR3 DNA reads as TGTGCCAGCAGCCCCCATCGGGGCGGCACTGAAGCTTTCTTT. Translation: CASSPHRGGTEAFF.

V usage is TRBV19 and J usage is TRBJ2-7; TRBD1 matches 7 bases. V lost 5 bases and J lost 3; bases outside the gene matches: 4. The CDR3 extends over 13 amino acids. Germline loops: CDR1 LNHDA, CDR2 SQIVND (reference sequence). CDR3 protein: CASSLTGIYEQYF. In nucleotides, the CDR3 is TGTGCCAGTAGTTTGACAGGGATCTACGAGCAGTACTTC.

By sample fraction, this clonotype is hyperexpanded. CDR3 protein: CASRRTGPVEAFF. CDR3 sequence (DNA): TGTGCCAGCAGGAGGACAGGACCGGTTGAAGCTTTCTTT. V usage is TRBV7-2 and J usage is TRBJ1-1; 7 positions agree with TRBD1. The germline gives CDR1 SGHTA, CDR2 FQGNSA. There are 13 residues in the CDR3. V gave up 6 bases and J gave up 7 bases; unmatched junction bases: 8.

By its share, this clonotype is hyperexpanded. V usage is TRBV15 and J usage is TRBJ2-1; D remains ambiguous. This CDR3 is built from 12 residues. Trimming shortened V by 5 bases and J by 5 bases, and 7 bases separated the two germline ends. Germline CDR1 and CDR2: LNHNV and YYDKDF (reference sequence). CDR3 nucleotides: TGTGCCACCAGCCTGAGCGACAATGAGCAGTTCTTC. As protein: CATSLSDNEQFF.

This clonotype is large (0.1 to 1%) by share. The chain recombines TRBV27 with TRBJ2-7, with D perhaps TRBD1 (6 bases). CDR3 length: 14 amino acids. Germline assignment: CDR1 MNHEY and CDR2 SMNVEV (reference sequence). Deletions cut 6 bases from V and 0 bases from J, with 12 bases between. The CDR3 loop reads CASRDLDSSYEQYF. The CDR3 DNA reads TGTGCCAGCAGGGATTTGGACAGCTCCTACGAGCAGTACTTC.

By frequency in the sample, this clonotype is medium-sized (0.01 to 0.1%). The chain employs TRBV9 and TRBJ2-5, with 7 positions matching TRBD1. V lost 0 bases to trimming and J lost 6 bases; unmatched junction nucleotides: 2. The germline gives CDR1 SGDLS, CDR2 YYNGEE. The CDR3 runs 13 residues. CDR3 coding DNA: TGTGCCAGCAGCGTAGAGGGGGCGAAGACCCAGTACTTC. This sequence encodes CASSVEGAKTQYF.

This sequence joins TRBV5-6 and TRBJ1-5; D call uncertain. Trimming cost V 0 bases and J 2 bases, with 3 bases left between them. The CDR3 contains 13 residues. Germline-derived CDR1 and CDR2 are SGHDT and YYEEEE. CDR3 loop: CASSLVGNQPQHF. The CDR3, as DNA: TGTGCCAGCAGCTTGGTTGGCAATCAGCCCCAGCATTTT.

This clonotype was counted once. A much more abundant neighbour one base away suggests this may be a read error. This chain links TRBV29-1 with TRBJ2-7; D is possibly TRBD1 (5 bases). Germline values: CDR1 SQVTM, CDR2 ANQGSEA. The CDR3 is made up of 12 amino acids. This CDR3 reads CSVGAGRGERYF. CDR3 DNA: TGCAGCGTTGGAGCCGGAAGGGGCGAGCGGTACTTC.